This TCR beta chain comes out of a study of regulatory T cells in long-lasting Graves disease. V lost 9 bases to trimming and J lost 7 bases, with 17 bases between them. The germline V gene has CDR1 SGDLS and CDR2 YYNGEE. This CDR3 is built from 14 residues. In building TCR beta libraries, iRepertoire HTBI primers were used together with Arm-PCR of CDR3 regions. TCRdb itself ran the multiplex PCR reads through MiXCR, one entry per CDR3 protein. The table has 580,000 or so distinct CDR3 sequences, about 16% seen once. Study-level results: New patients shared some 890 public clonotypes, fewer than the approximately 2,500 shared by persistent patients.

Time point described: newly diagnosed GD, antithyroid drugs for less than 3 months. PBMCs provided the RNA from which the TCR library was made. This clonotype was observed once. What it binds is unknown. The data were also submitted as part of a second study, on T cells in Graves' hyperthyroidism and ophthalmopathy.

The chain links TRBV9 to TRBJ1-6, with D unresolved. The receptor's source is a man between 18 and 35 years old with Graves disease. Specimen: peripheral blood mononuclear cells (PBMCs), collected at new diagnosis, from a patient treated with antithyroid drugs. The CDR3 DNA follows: TGTGCCATAAAATCCGGGGTCTTAAATTCACCCCTCCACTTT. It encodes CAIKSGVLNSPLHF.